This T cell receptor (beta chain) was identified during a study of blood T cell repertoires in COVID-19. Study as a whole: From the United States, Italy and Spain came samples of acute and convalescent COVID-19. T cells, B-cell-depleted T cells, or PBMCs supplied cDNA or gDNA.

In the original workflow: Estimated nucleated cell counts came from reference gene primer amplification. The repertoire was sequenced with immunoSEQ multiplex PCR; TCRdb's copy has only in-frame clones and lacks some. V, J and clone size derive from that table, while D and trimming were established from the DNA sequence. This table has 60,000 to 80,000 clones, more than 80% appearing once. The CDR3 has 16 amino acids. Looked up from germline, CDR1 is LGHDT and CDR2 is YNNKEL (reference sequence). Trimming left V 4 bases short and J 6 bases short, with 19 bases between. The chain couples TRBV3-1 (or the pseudogene TRBV3-2) to TRBJ2-1, with TRBD2 as a possible D gene (5 bases). Sequenced material: peripheral blood. The receptor was isolated from an elderly woman with acute or convalescent COVID-19. The CDR3 region is CASSPPGSSTVNEQFF. The CDR3 nucleotides are TGTGCCAGCAGCCCGCCTGGGAGTAGCACCGTCAATGAGCAGTTCTTC.